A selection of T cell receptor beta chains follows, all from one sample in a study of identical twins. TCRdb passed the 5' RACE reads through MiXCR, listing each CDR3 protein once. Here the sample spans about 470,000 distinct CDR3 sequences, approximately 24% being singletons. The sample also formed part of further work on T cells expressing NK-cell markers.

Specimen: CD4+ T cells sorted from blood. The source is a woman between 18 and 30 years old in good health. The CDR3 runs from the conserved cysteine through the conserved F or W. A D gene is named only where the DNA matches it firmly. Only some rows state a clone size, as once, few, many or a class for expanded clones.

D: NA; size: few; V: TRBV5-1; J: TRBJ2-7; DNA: TGCGCCAGCAGCTTGGACAGTCCCGCCAAGCAGTACTTC; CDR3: CASSLDSPAKQYF
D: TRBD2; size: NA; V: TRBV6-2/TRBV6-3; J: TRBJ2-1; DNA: TGTGCCAGCAGTTATCGGGCGGGAGGCAAGAATGAGCAGTTCTTC; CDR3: CASSYRAGGKNEQFF
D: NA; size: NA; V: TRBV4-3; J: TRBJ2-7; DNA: TGCGCCAGCAGACAACCACCCCTCGGAGAGCAGTACTTC; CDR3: CASRQPPLGEQYF
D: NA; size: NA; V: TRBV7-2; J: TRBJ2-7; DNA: TGTGCCAGCAGGATATCATCGACAGGAGTTGGCGAGCAGTACTTC; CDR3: CASRISSTGVGEQYF
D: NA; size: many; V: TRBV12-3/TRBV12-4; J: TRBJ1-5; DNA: TGTGCCAGCAGTCTACAGGGTCAGCAGCCCCAGCATTTT; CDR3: CASSLQGQQPQHF
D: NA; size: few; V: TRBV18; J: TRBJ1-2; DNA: TGTGCCAGCTCACCACCCGGTCTCTCGGGGACCGGGTATGGCTACACCTTC; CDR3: CASSPPGLSGTGYGYTF
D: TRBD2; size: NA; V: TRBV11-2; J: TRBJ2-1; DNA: TGTGCCAGCAGCCGGACGACGGGGGGGAATGAGCAGTTCTTC; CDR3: CASSRTTGGNEQFF
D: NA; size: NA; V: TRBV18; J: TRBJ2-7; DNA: TGTGCCAGCTCACCAATTTCCAGGTCCACCTACGAGCAGTACTTC; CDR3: CASSPISRSTYEQYF
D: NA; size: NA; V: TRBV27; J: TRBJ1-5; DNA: TGTGCCAGCAGTTCACGCTTTAGCAATCAGCCCCAGCATTTT; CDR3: CASSSRFSNQPQHF
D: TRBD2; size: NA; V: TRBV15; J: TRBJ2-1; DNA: TGTGCCACCAGCAGGACCAGGGGGATAGCGGGAGTCGGGAATGAGCAGTTCTTC; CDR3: CATSRTRGIAGVGNEQFF
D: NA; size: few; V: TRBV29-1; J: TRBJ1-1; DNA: TGCAGCGTCTGGGATACGGGGCAGCACTATGGGGTCGCTTTCTTT; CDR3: CSVWDTGQHYGVAFF
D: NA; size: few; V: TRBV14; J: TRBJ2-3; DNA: TGTGCCAGCAGCCAAACCCCGGGACTGGGAACAGATACGCAGTATTTT; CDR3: CASSQTPGLGTDTQYF
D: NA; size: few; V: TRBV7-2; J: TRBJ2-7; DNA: TGTGCCAGCAGCCGGAACCAGGGAAACGAGCAGTACTTC; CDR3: CASSRNQGNEQYF
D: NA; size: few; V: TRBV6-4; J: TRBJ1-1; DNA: TGTGCCAGCAGAAAAGGGGATAACACTGAAGCTTTCTTT; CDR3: CASRKGDNTEAFF
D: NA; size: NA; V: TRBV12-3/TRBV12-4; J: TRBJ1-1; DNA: TGTGCCAGCTGCAAGGGCGGATGGGACACTGAAGCTTTCTTT; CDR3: CASCKGGWDTEAFF
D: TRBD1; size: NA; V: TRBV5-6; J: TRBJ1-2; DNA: TGTGCCATCAGCCCTTGGACAGGCTACGCAAATGGCTACACCTTC; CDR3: CAISPWTGYANGYTF
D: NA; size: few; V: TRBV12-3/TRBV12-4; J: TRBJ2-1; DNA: TGTGCCAGCACCGCCGACAGATACAATGAGCAGTTCTTC; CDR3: CASTADRYNEQFF
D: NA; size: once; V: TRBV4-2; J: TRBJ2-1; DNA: TGTGCCAGCAGCGAACAGGGGGGGCACAATGAGCAGTTCTTC; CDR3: CASSEQGGHNEQFF
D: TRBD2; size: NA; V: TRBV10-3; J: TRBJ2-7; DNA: TGTGCCATCAGTGGCCTAGCGGGTCCCTACGAGCAGTACTTC; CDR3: CAISGLAGPYEQYF
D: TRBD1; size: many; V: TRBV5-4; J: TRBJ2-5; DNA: TGTGCCAGCAGCACCTCCGGGACAGGGGTAGAGACCCAGTACTTC; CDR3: CASSTSGTGVETQYF
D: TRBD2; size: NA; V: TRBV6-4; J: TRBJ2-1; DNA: TGTGCCACCTTTATTAGCGGGAGCCCCGTTTTC; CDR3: CATFISGSPVF
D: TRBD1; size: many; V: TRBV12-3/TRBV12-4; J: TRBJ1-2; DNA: TGTGCCAGCAGTCTCCGGGACAGGGTTTGGTATGGCTACACCTTC; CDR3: CASSLRDRVWYGYTF